This TCR beta chain originates from a study of blood T cells in healthy people across ages. The germline gives CDR1 KGHSH, CDR2 LQKENI. The junction had 0 bases not matched to a gene; V was cut back by 0 bases and J by 4 bases. The CDR3 loop spans 14 amino acids. Alongside a J-beta primer mix, a sample-barcoded 5' primer served in a second PCR lasting about 7 to 12 cycles. TCRdb reprocessed the 5' RACE reads with MiXCR, giving one entry per CDR3 protein. This sample has about 1.4 million distinct CDR3 sequences, with 59% found just once. General study findings and limits: Donor CMV status was unknown, possibly confounding expanded clonotype changes.

Comments on this clonotype: Its antigen is currently unknown.

Sequencing was done on a sample of blood. The chain carries TRBV18 and TRBJ2-1, with 7 bases identical to TRBD1. This sequence originates from a young man in good health. CDR3 residues: CASSPPTGYNEQFF. The CDR3 coding sequence is TGTGCCAGCTCACCACCGACAGGGTACAATGAGCAGTTCTTC.